This passage covers 15 T cell receptor beta chains from one sample sequenced in a study of CD4+ T cells in melanoma (dated by TCRdb to the early 2020s). Libraries were built with the immunoSEQ multiplex PCR assay. TCRdb retrieved this table from immuneACCESS and kept in-frame rearrangements only. Not all clones are present; in checked studies, unresolved V genes account for under half, and no reason is known for the remainder. Across this sample there are 50,000 or so clones, with 75% to 90% seen only once. The ten largest clones capture about 10% of the sample. The sample taken for sequencing was peripheral blood. These receptors were taken from a human donor with melanoma.

This chain links TRBV6-6 with TRBJ2-3; 10 bases map to TRBD1. CDR1 is MNHNY, CDR2 SVGAGI, per germline (reference sequence). This CDR3 has 14 amino acids. Germline trimming cut 9 bases from V and 3 bases from J; bases unmatched to any gene: 6. The CDR3 protein is CASWGTGETDTQYF. CDR3 DNA sequence: TGTGCCAGTTGGGGGACAGGGGAGACAGATACGCAGTATTTT.

The rearrangement uses TRBV5-4 and TRBJ2-3; TRBD2 might be the D (5 bases). The V end lost 7 bases, the J end lost 9 bases, and 12 bases lay between the germline ends. The germline gives CDR1 SGHNT, CDR2 YYREEE (reference sequence). The CDR3 has 11 residues. The CDR3 region is CASGLLETQYF. The CDR3 nucleotides are TGTGCCAGCGGATTACTAGAAACGCAGTATTTT.

The CDR3 here is CASSLWGTGNSPLHF. Written as DNA, the CDR3 is TGTGCCAGCAGTTTATGGGGGACAGGGAATTCACCCCTCCACTTT. This sequence joins TRBV27 and TRBJ1-6; TRBD1 matches at 9 bases. The CDR3 is 15 amino acids. Germline V lookup: CDR1 MNHEY, CDR2 SMNVEV (reference sequence). J was trimmed by 7 bases and V by 1 base; bases with no gene match: 2.

The gene calls are TRBV4-2 and TRBJ1-5, with D possibly being TRBD1 (5 bases). Germline loops: CDR1 LGHNA, CDR2 YNFKEQ. The CDR3 covers 15 residues. The germline V and J ends were trimmed by 0 bases and 16 bases, with 22 bases remaining between them. CDR3 DNA: TGTGCCAGCAGCCAAGATAAGGGGTCCGGCAGGACGCAACATTTT. It translates to CASSQDKGSGRTQHF.

CDR3 in DNA: TGTGCCAGCAGCTGGACAGGGGGCGCGAAGAGCACTGAAGCTTTCTTT. Its translation is CASSWTGGAKSTEAFF. The chain employs TRBV28 and TRBJ1-1; 11 bases are shared with TRBD1. Germline loops: CDR1 MDHEN, CDR2 SYDVKM. J was trimmed by 4 bases and V by 6 bases; bases with no gene match: 10. CDR3 length equals 16 residues. Full variable domain (remainder filled in from reference TRBV28 and TRBJ1-1): DVKVTQSSRYLVKRTGEKVFLECVQDMDHENMFWYRQDPGLGLRLIYFSYDVKMKEKGDIPEGYSVSREKKERFSLILESASTNQTSMYLCASSWTGGAKSTEAFFGQGTRLTVV.

This clone showed up just a few times. The rearrangement uses TRBV11-1 and TRBJ2-7; 8 positions match TRBD1. CDR1 is SGHAT and CDR2 is FQDESV in the germline V gene (reference sequence). Trimming took 8 bases from V and 4 from J; bases not matched to a gene: 10. The length of the CDR3 is 14 residues. Written as DNA, the CDR3 is TGTGCCAGCGGCTGGCAGGGGGCTGAGTACGAGCAGTACTTC. Translation gives CASGWQGAEYEQYF.

The V and J genes are TRBV13 and TRBJ2-1; no clear D. This CDR3 is 16 amino acids long. Germline CDR1 and CDR2: PRHDT and FYEKMQ (reference sequence). The ends were cut back, 2 bases at V and 0 bases at J, with 11 bases in the middle. CDR3 sequence reads: CASSLLSPLSYNEQFF. In DNA form, the CDR3 reads TGTGCCAGCAGCTTACTCTCACCACTCTCCTACAATGAGCAGTTCTTC.

CDR3 DNA sequence: TGTGCCAGCAGTTTGTCACAAGGAGACGAGCAGTACTTC. It specifies CASSLSQGDEQYF. The chain uses TRBV27 and TRBJ2-7; D is undetermined. V was pared by 3 bases and J by 5 bases, with 11 bases between. The CDR3 is 13 amino acids. The V gene's germline CDR1 is MNHEY and CDR2 SMNVEV (reference sequence).

The CDR3 DNA follows: TGTGCCAGCAGGGTTTTGGGCAATCAGCCCCAGCATTTT. Protein sequence: CASRVLGNQPQHF. The genes are TRBV6-1 and TRBJ1-5; D unresolved. This CDR3 contains 13 residues. The germline V and J ends were trimmed by 6 bases and 2 bases, with 8 bases remaining between them. Germline CDR1 reads MNHNS; CDR2 reads SASEGT.

The rearrangement links TRBV28 to TRBJ1-3; 7 bases map to TRBD1. Germline V CDR1 and CDR2: MDHEN, SYDVKM. The CDR3 runs to 15 residues. The junction had 7 bases not matched to a gene; V was cut back by 4 bases and J by 4 bases. The CDR3 DNA is TGTGCCAGCAGTTCACTTCCGACAGGGGGAAACACCATATATTTT. Protein sequence: CASSSLPTGGNTIYF.

This chain links TRBV5-1 with TRBJ2-2; 9 bases match TRBD1. Per germline, CDR1 SGHRS and CDR2 YFSETQ. V lost 3 bases to trimming and J lost 2 bases; unmatched junction nucleotides: 5. This CDR3 comprises 16 residues. The CDR3 region has the DNA TGCGCCAGCAGCTCCGGACAGGGGCCAAACACCGGGGAGCTGTTTTTT. Its protein is CASSSGQGPNTGELFF.

The gene calls are TRBV2 and TRBJ1-6; D is unresolved. The CDR3 runs to 16 residues. V lost 6 bases to trimming and J lost 3 bases, with 15 bases between them. Germline assignment: CDR1 SNHLY and CDR2 FYNNEI. Here the CDR3 reads CASRDISQIYNSPLHF. The CDR3 coding sequence is TGTGCCAGCAGGGATATCAGTCAAATCTATAATTCACCCCTCCACTTT.

CDR3 in DNA: TGTGCCAGTAGTCCTAGCAGGAGAGCTGAAAGCACAGATACGCAGTATTTT. The encoded protein is CASSPSRRAESTDTQYF. The rearrangement joins TRBV19 to TRBJ2-3, with D perhaps matching TRBD2 (5 bases). The CDR3 has 17 residues. V dropped 5 bases and J dropped 0 bases, with 18 bases sitting between them. CDR1 is LNHDA, CDR2 SQIVND, per germline (reference sequence).

This clone has only one observation. The chain couples TRBV9 to TRBJ2-2, with D possibly TRBD2 on 6 matching bases. The CDR3 is made up of 14 amino acids. V was cut by 3 bases and J by 9 bases, with 15 bases left in between. CDR1 and CDR2 from the germline V gene are SGDLS and YYNGEE. In DNA form, the CDR3 reads TGTGCCAGCAGCGCCGGCGGGACTCCCCGGGAGCTGTTTTTT. This encodes CASSAGGTPRELFF. Full variable domain (missing parts from reference TRBV9 and TRBJ2-2): DSGVTQTPKHLITATGQRVTLRCSPRSGDLSVYWYQQSLDQGLQFLIQYYNGEERAKGNILERFSAQQFPDLHSELNLSSLELGDSALYFCASSAGGTPRELFFGEGSRLTVL.

As concerns this clone: A much larger clone is a single base away; this may be a read error. The chain links TRBV19 to TRBJ1-6, with D uncertain. Looked up from germline, CDR1 is LNHDA and CDR2 is SQIVND (reference sequence). The germline V and J ends were trimmed by 3 bases and 10 bases, with 10 bases remaining between them. This CDR3 is built from 13 residues. The CDR3 spells CASSIVEASPLHF. The CDR3 bases are TGTGCCAGTAGTATTGTAGAGGCATCACCCCTCCACTTT. The full variable domain, rest sourced from reference TRBV19 and TRBJ1-6, is DGGITQSPKYLFRKEGQNVTLSCEQNLNHDAMYWYRQDPGQGLRLIYYSQIVNDFQKGDIAEGYSVSREKKESFPLTVTSAQKNPTAFYLCASSIVEASPLHFGNGTRLTVT.